Following are 18 T cell receptor beta chains from one sample sequenced in a study of blood T cells in healthy people across ages. A J-beta primer mix and a sample-barcoded 5' primer were used in a second PCR of roughly 6 to 11 cycles. Using its own MiXCR run on the 5' RACE reads, TCRdb lists one record per CDR3 protein. Here the sample spans 1.5 million to 2 million distinct CDR3 sequences, around half being singletons. Sequenced sample: blood. These receptors all come from a woman aged 40 to 55 in good health.

The chain is built from TRBV28 and TRBJ2-1; 8 positions agree with TRBD2. Germline V gene sequence: CDR1 MDHEN, CDR2 SYDVKM. This CDR3 has 17 amino acids. The junction had 11 bases not matched to a gene; V was cut back by 7 bases and J by 0 bases. CDR3: CASKRGGNSLSYNEQFF. The CDR3 bases are TGTGCCAGCAAGCGCGGGGGGAACTCACTCTCCTACAATGAGCAGTTCTTC. The variable domain in full, with the rest retrieved from reference TRBV28 and TRBJ2-1, is DVKVTQSSRYLVKRTGEKVFLECVQDMDHENMFWYRQDPGLGLRLIYFSYDVKMKEKGDIPEGYSVSREKKERFSLILESASTNQTSMYLCASKRGGNSLSYNEQFFGPGTRLTVL.

This clonotype was picked up a small number of times. The V call is TRBV10-3, the J call TRBJ1-1; D uncertain. In germline, CDR1 is ENHRY, CDR2 SYGVKD. This CDR3 has 13 residues. The V end lost 7 bases, the J end lost 1 base, and 10 bases lay between the germline ends. The CDR3 protein is CAIKIQENTEAFF. The CDR3 nucleotides read TGTGCCATCAAAATACAAGAGAACACTGAAGCTTTCTTT.

This clonotype was seen only a few times. This sequence joins TRBV15 and TRBJ2-3, with TRBD2 matching 8 bases. Trimming at V came to 0 bases and at J to 5 bases, leaving 7 bases not matched to a gene. The germline gives CDR1 LNHNV, CDR2 YYDKDF (reference sequence). The CDR3 sequence is 16 residues long. As DNA, the CDR3 is TGTGCCACCAGCAGAGATCCGGGGGGGGGAGGAGATACGCAGTATTTT. This gives the protein CATSRDPGGGGDTQYF.

The V and J genes are TRBV6-1 and TRBJ2-3; 7 bases are a match to TRBD2. Germline V gene sequence: CDR1 MNHNS, CDR2 SASEGT. CDR3 size: 16 residues. J lost 3 bases, V lost 3 bases, and 9 bases had no gene match. CDR3 nucleotide sequence: TGTGCCAGCAGTGAGGGGGGGGGTAGGGCGACAGATACGCAGTATTTT. It codes for CASSEGGGRATDTQYF.

Only a few counts were recorded for this clonotype. The chain carries TRBV5-5 and TRBJ2-7; D unclear. CDR1 and CDR2 (germline): SGHKS, YYEKEE (reference sequence). CDR3 length: 13 residues. Trimming cost V 4 bases and J 2 bases, with 10 bases left between them. The CDR3 loop is CASSPYNPYEQYF. The CDR3 nucleotides read TGTGCCAGCAGCCCTTATAACCCCTACGAGCAGTACTTC.

V is TRBV4-1 and J is TRBJ2-4; the D is unclear. The J call may not be correct, given that the DNA end is closer to TRBJ2-7. CDR1 MGHRA and CDR2 YSYEKL come from the germline V gene. The CDR3 is made up of 15 amino acids. Written as DNA, the CDR3 is TGCGCCAGCAGCCAAGATATCAGTGCAGCTTACGAGCAGTACTTC. This codes for CASSQDISAAYEQYF.

In its sample, this clonotype was seen a few times. The V call is TRBV6-1, the J call TRBJ2-6; D remains ambiguous. Germline lookup yields CDR1 MNHNS and CDR2 SASEGT. The CDR3 is 15 amino acids. Trimming left V 4 bases short and J 1 base short, with 8 bases between. The DNA of the CDR3 is TGTGCCAGCAGTGCGACAAGTTCTGGGGCCAACGTCCTGACTTTC. Translated, it gives CASSATSSGANVLTF.

This chain uses TRBV7-2 with TRBJ2-2; D is unclear. Germline loops: CDR1 SGHTA, CDR2 FQGNSA. This CDR3 contains 14 residues. Trimming removed 8 bases from V and 1 base from J, with 11 bases in between. CDR3 sequence: CASYETGNTGELFF. In DNA form, the CDR3 reads TGTGCCAGCTACGAGACGGGGAACACCGGGGAGCTGTTTTTT.

This clonotype was seen only a few times. The V and J genes are TRBV4-2 and TRBJ2-7; D call uncertain. V was trimmed by 1 base and J by 5 bases, leaving 6 bases between them. Germline V gene data show CDR1 as LGHNA and CDR2 as YNFKEQ. This CDR3 has 12 residues. CDR3: CASSQAADEQYF. In DNA form, the CDR3 reads TGTGCCAGCAGCCAAGCGGCAGACGAGCAGTACTTC.

CDR3 amino acids: CASSSRLADYEQYF. CDR3 in DNA: TGTGCCAGCAGCTCAAGACTAGCGGACTACGAGCAGTACTTC. The J gene is TRBJ2-7, the V gene TRBV7-2; the match to TRBD2 covers 9 bases. Unmatched junction bases numbered 4, after V lost 4 bases and J lost 3 bases. CDR3 size: 14 residues. Germline-derived CDR1 and CDR2 are SGHTA and FQGNSA.

V is TRBV5-1 and J is TRBJ1-1, with a weak D call TRBD1 (5 bases). Germline V gene sequence: CDR1 SGHRS, CDR2 YFSETQ. Trimming left V 4 bases short and J 7 bases short, with 14 bases between. The CDR3 runs 13 residues. The CDR3 reads CASSRRGGIEAFF. CDR3 coding DNA: TGCGCCAGCAGCCGCCGGGGGGGGATTGAAGCTTTCTTT.

V is TRBV27 and J is TRBJ2-3, with 9 bases aligning to TRBD2. V lost 6 bases to trimming and J lost 0 bases; unmatched junction nucleotides: 7. The CDR3 is 16 residues long. Germline V gene sequence: CDR1 MNHEY, CDR2 SMNVEV (reference sequence). The CDR3 DNA reads TGTGCCAGCAGGGGAATAGCGGGGGCTAGCACAGATACGCAGTATTTT. It translates to CASRGIAGASTDTQYF.

This chain connects TRBV2 to TRBJ2-1; D could derive from TRBD1 or TRBD2 (7 bases each). The V gene lost 7 bases and the J gene lost 8 bases, with 15 bases spanning the gap. In germline, CDR1 is SNHLY, CDR2 FYNNEI. The CDR3 covers 13 residues. The CDR3 region is CASTYRGGDEQFF. As DNA, the CDR3 is TGTGCCAGCACCTACAGGGGAGGGGATGAGCAGTTCTTC.

The chain carries TRBV5-1 and TRBJ2-3; 7 nucleotides match TRBD1. Trimming at V came to 4 bases and at J to 2 bases, leaving 10 bases not matched to a gene. The germline V gene has CDR1 SGHRS and CDR2 YFSETQ. CDR3 length: 16 residues. The CDR3 nucleotides read TGCGCCAGCAGCACGGCGACAGGGTCCTTCACAGATACGCAGTATTTT. Translated: CASSTATGSFTDTQYF.

This clonotype was observed a few times. V is TRBV7-2 and J is TRBJ1-2; 7 bases map to TRBD1. V gave up 5 bases and J gave up 8 bases; unmatched junction bases: 8. The CDR3 covers 13 residues. Germline CDR1 is SGHTA and CDR2 is FQGNSA. Written as DNA, the CDR3 is TGTGCCAGCAGCACCGATCGACAGGGAGGCTACACCTTC. Translating it yields CASSTDRQGGYTF.

This clonotype turned up a few times. The gene calls are TRBV24-1 and TRBJ2-7, with a tentative D call TRBD2 (5 bases). Germline V gives CDR1 KGHDR, CDR2 SFDVKD. The CDR3 is made up of 13 amino acids. V dropped 4 bases and J dropped 3 bases, with 9 bases sitting between them. The CDR3 here is CATSDPRGYEQYF. CDR3 DNA: TGTGCCACCAGTGACCCTCGGGGCTACGAGCAGTACTTC.

Written as DNA, the CDR3 is TGCAGTGCTAGACCAGGGGGTCATGGCTACACCTTC. The encoded protein is CSARPGGHGYTF. The rearrangement links TRBV20-1 to TRBJ1-2; TRBD1 aligns across 7 bases. J gave up 6 bases and V 2 bases, and 3 bases lay outside the gene matches. Germline-derived CDR1 and CDR2 are DFQATT and SNEGSKA (reference sequence). The CDR3 is 12 residues long.

The chain uses TRBV6-4 and TRBJ2-7, with 9 bases lining up with TRBD1. The CDR3 sequence is 16 residues long. Germline loops: CDR1 MRHNA, CDR2 SNTAGT. Germline trimming cut 3 bases from V and 1 base from J; bases unmatched to any gene: 7. The CDR3 nucleotides read TGTGCCAGCAGTGAGTGTAGGACAGGGGAGTCCTACGAGCAGTACTTC. Translation: CASSECRTGESYEQYF.